A few counts support the clone carrying this TCR beta chain. This specimen includes other DNA sequences encoding the same CDR3. This specimen belongs to a study of blood T cell repertoires in COVID-19. Whole-study context: Researchers got acute and convalescent COVID-19 samples from the United States, Italy and Spain. T cells, B-cell-depleted T cells, or PBMCs supplied cDNA or gDNA.

The data were produced by immunoSEQ multiplex PCR, yet TCRdb's version contains in-frame clones alone and is incomplete. Of a few hundred thousand clones listed, approximately 89% are singletons. Germline lookup yields CDR1 LNHNV and CDR2 YYDKDF (reference sequence). This CDR3 region has 14 residues. Trimming removed 3 bases from V and 5 bases from J; junction bases left unmatched: 0. The receptor's source is a woman in her thirties or forties who had recovered from COVID-19. This chain joins TRBV15 and TRBJ1-4, with TRBD1 matching 10 bases. The sequenced material came from peripheral blood. CDR3: CATSRGQGNEKLFF. CDR3 nucleotide sequence: TGTGCCACCAGCAGGGGACAGGGGAATGAAAAACTGTTTTTT. The complete variable domain, with remaining parts taken from reference TRBV15 and TRBJ1-4, reads DAMVIQNPRYQVTQFGKPVTLSCSQTLNHNVMYWYQQKSSQAPKLLFHYYDKDFNNEADTPDNFQSRRPNTSFCFLDIRSPGLGDTAMYLCATSRGQGNEKLFFGSGTQLSVL.